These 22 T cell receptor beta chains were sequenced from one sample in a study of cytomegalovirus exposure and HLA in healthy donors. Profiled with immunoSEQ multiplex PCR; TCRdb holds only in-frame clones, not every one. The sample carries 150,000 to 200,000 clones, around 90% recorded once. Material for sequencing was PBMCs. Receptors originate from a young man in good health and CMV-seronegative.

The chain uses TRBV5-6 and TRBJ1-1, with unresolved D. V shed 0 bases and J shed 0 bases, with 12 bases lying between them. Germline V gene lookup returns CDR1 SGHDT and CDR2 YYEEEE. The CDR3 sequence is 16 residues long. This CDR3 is CASSLDGSNMNTEAFF. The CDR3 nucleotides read TGTGCCAGCAGCTTGGATGGCAGTAACATGAACACTGAAGCTTTCTTT.

CDR3 nucleotides: TGTGCCGAAGAAACGTCAGGGGCGAACACTGAAGCTTTCTTT. This encodes CAEETSGANTEAFF. The chain joins TRBV2 to TRBJ1-1; maybe TRBD1 (6 bases). V was pared by 11 bases and J by 1 base, with 17 bases between. Germline V gene data show CDR1 as SNHLY and CDR2 as FYNNEI. The CDR3 extends over 14 amino acids.

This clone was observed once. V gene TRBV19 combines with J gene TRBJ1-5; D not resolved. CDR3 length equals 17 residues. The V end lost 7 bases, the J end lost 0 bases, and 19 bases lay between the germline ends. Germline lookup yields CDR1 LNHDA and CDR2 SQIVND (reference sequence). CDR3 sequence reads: CASTHTVREYSNQPQHF. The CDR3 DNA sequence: TGTGCCAGTACCCATACGGTGCGGGAATATAGCAATCAGCCCCAGCATTTT.

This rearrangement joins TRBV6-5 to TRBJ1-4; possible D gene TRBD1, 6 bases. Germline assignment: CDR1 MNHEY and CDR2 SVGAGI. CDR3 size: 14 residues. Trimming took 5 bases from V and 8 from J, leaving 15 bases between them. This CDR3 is CASSDGTSTEKLFF. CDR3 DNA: TGTGCCAGCAGTGACGGGACATCAACAGAAAAACTGTTTTTT.

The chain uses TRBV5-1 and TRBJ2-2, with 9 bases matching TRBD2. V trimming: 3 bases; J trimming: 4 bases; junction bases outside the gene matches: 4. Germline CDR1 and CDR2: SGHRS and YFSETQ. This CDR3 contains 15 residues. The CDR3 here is CASSSSGDITGELFF. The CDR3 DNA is TGCGCCAGCAGCTCTAGCGGGGATATCACCGGGGAGCTGTTTTTT.

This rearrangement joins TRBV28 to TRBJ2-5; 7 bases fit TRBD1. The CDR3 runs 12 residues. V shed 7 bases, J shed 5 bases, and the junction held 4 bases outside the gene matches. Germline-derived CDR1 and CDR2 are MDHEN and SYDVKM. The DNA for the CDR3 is TGTGCCAGCAACAGGGGCTGGGAGACCCAGTACTTC. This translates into CASNRGWETQYF.

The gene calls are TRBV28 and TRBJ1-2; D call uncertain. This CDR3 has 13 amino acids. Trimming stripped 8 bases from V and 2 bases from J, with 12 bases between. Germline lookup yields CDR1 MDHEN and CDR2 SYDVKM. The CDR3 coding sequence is TGTGCCAGCGTCGAAGGGAGCAACTATGGCTACACCTTC. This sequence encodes CASVEGSNYGYTF.

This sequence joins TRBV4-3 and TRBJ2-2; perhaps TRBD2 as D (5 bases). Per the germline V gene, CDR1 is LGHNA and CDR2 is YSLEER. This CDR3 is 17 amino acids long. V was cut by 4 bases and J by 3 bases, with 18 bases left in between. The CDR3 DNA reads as TGCGCCAGCAGCCGCATGGGAGTGGAAACGGACACCGGGGAGCTGTTTTTT. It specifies CASSRMGVETDTGELFF.

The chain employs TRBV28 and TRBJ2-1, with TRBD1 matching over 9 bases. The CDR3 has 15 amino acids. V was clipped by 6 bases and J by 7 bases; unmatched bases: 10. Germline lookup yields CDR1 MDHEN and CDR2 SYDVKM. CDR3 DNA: TGTGCCAGCAGAGGGTACAGGGGGCCTGAGAATGAGCAGTTCTTC. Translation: CASRGYRGPENEQFF.

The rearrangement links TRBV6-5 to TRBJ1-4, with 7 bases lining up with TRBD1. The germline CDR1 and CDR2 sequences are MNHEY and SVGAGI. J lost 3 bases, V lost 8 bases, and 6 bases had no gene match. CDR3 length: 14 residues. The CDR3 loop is CASGMTGPNEKLFF. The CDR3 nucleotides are TGTGCCAGCGGAATGACAGGGCCTAATGAAAAACTGTTTTTT.

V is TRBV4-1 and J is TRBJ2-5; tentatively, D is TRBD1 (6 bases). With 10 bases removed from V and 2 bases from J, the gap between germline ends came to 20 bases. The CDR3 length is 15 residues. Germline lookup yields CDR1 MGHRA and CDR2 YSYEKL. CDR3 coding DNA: TGCGCCACAGGGAAAAACAGGGAGCCGCAAGAGACCCAGTACTTC. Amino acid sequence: CATGKNREPQETQYF.

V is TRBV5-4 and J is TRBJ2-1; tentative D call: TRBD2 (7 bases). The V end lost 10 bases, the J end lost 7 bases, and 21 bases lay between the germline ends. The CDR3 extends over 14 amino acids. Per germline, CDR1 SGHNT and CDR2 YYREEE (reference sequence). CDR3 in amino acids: CAGLRGASENEQFF. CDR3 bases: TGTGCCGGACTACGGGGGGCTTCAGAAAATGAGCAGTTCTTC. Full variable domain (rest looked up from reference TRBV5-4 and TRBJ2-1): ETGVTQSPTHLIKTRGQQVTLRCSSQSGHNTVSWYQQALGQGPQFIFQYYREEENGRGNFPPRFSGLQFPNYSSELNVNALELDDSALYLCAGLRGASENEQFFGPGTRLTVL.

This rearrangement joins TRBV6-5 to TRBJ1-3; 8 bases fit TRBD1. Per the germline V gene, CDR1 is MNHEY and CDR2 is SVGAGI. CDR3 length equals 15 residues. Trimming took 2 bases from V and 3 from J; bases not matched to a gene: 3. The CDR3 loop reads CASSYAGGNGNTIYF. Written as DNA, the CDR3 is TGTGCCAGCAGTTACGCAGGGGGCAATGGAAACACCATATATTTT.

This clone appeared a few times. DNA of the CDR3: TGTGCCAGCAGCCAAGATGGGCCAGAAGGTCTGTTTTTT. Translated, it gives CASSQDGPEGLFF. The chain couples TRBV4-2 to TRBJ1-4; D uncertain. This CDR3 contains 13 residues. Trimming took 0 bases from V and 14 from J, leaving 13 bases between them. Germline lookup yields CDR1 LGHNA and CDR2 YNFKEQ.

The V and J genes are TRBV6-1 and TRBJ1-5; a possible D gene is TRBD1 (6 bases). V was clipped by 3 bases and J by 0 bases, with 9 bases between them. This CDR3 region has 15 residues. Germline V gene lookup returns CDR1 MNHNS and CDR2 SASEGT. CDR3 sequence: CASSDTGYSNQPQHF. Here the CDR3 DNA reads TGTGCCAGCAGTGATACAGGGTATAGCAATCAGCCCCAGCATTTT.

CDR3 sequence (DNA): TGTGCCTGGAGATCGACAGGATTAGAGACCCAGTACTTC. Encoded protein: CAWRSTGLETQYF. The chain carries TRBV30 and TRBJ2-5; perhaps TRBD1 as D (6 bases). This CDR3 has 13 amino acids. Germline V CDR1 and CDR2: GTSNPN, SVGIG (reference sequence). V dropped 3 bases and J dropped 4 bases, with 12 bases sitting between them.

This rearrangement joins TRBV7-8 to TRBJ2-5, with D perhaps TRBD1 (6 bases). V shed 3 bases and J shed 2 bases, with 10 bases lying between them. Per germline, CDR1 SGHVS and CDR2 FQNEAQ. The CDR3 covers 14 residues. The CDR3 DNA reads TGTGCCAGCAGCTTCCAGGGGAATCAAGAGACCCAGTACTTC. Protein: CASSFQGNQETQYF.

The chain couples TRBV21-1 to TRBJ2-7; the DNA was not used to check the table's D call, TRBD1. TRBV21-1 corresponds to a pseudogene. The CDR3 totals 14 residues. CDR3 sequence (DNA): TGTGCCAGCTCCTCCAGGACAACTGGCTACGAGCAGTACTTC. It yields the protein CASSSRTTGYEQYF.

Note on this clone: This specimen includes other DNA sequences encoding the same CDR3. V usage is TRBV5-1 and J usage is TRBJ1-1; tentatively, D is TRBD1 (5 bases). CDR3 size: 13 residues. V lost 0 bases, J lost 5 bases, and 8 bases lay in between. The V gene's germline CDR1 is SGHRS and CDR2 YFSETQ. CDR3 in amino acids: CASSLAGETEAFF. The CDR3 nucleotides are TGCGCCAGCAGCTTGGCGGGGGAAACTGAAGCTTTCTTT. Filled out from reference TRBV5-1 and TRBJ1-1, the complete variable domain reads KAGVTQTPRYLIKTRGQQVTLSCSPISGHRSVSWYQQTPGQGLQFLFEYFSETQRNKGNFPGRFSGRQFSNSRSEMNVSTLELGDSALYLCASSLAGETEAFFGQGTRLTVV.

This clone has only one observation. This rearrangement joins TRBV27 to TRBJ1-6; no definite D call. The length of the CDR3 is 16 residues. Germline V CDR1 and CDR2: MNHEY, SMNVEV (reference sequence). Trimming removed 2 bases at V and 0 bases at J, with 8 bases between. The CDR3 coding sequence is TGTGCCAGCAGTTTAAAAAGGAGCTCCTATAATTCACCCCTCCACTTT. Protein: CASSLKRSSYNSPLHF.

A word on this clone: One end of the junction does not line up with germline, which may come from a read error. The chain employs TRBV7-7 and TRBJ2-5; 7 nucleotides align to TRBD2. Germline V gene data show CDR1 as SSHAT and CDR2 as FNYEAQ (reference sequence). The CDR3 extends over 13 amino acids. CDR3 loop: CASSFTGGETQYF. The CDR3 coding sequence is TGTGCTAGCAGCTTTACGGGGGGAGAGACCCAGTACTTC.

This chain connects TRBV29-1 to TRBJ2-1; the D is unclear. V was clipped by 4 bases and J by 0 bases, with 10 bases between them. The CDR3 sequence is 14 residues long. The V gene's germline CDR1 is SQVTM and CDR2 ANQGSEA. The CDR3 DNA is TGCAGCGTTGCCGGCGGCCCCTCCTACAATGAGCAGTTCTTC. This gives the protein CSVAGGPSYNEQFF.